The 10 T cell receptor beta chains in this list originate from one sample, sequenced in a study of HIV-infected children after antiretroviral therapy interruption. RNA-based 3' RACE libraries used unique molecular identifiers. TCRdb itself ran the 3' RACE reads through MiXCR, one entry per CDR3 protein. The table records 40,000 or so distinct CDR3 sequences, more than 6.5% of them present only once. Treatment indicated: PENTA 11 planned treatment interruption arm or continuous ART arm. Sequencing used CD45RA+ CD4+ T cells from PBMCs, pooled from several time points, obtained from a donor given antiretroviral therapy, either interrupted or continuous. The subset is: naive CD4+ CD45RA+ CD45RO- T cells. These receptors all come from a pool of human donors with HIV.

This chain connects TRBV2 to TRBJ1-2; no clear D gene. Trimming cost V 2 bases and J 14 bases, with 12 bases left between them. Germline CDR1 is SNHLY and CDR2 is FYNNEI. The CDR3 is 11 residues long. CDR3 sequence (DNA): TGTGCCAGCAGTGAACGTCAACCACGGACCTTC. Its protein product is CASSERQPRTF.

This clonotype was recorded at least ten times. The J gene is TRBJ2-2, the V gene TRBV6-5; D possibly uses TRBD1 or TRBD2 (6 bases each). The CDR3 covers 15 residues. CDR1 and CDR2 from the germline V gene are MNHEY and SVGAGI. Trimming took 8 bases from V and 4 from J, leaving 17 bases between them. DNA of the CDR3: TGTGCCAGCGGGACACCCTCGCGGGGCACCGGGGAGCTGTTTTTT. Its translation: CASGTPSRGTGELFF.

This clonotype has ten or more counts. The CDR3 DNA reads as TGTGCCAGCAGCCGAATCGGGACAGTCCAAGAGACCCAGTACTTC. The encoded protein is CASSRIGTVQETQYF. This rearrangement joins TRBV7-2 to TRBJ2-5; 7 bases fit TRBD1. After removal of 5 bases from V and 1 base from J, the junction contained 7 bases not matched to a gene. The CDR3 covers 15 residues. Per germline, CDR1 SGHTA and CDR2 FQGNSA.

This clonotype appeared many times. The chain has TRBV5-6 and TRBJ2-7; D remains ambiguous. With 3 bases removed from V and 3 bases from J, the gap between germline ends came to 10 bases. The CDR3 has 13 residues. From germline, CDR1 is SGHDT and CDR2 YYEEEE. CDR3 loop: CASSWGKSYEQYF. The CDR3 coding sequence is TGTGCCAGCAGCTGGGGTAAGAGCTACGAGCAGTACTTC.

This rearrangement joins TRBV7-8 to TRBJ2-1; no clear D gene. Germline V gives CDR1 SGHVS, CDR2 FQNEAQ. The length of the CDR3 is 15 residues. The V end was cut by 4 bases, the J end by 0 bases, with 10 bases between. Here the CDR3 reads CASSSTPSSYNEQFF. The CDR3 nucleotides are TGTGCCAGCAGCTCCACTCCGAGCTCCTACAATGAGCAGTTCTTC.

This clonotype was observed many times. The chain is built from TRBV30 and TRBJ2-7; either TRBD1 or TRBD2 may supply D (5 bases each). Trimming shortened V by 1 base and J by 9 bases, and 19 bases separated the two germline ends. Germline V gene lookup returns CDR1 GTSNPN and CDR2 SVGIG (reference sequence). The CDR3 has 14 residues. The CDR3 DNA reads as TGTGCCTGGAGTGCCACCCTCGGGACCGGGTGGCAGTACTTC. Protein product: CAWSATLGTGWQYF.

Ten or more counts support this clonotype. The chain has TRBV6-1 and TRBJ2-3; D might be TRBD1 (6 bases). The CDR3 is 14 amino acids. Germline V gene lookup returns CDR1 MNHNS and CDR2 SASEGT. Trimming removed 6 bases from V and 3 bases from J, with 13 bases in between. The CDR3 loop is CASSWTAATDTQYF. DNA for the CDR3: TGTGCCAGCAGCTGGACAGCCGCGACAGATACGCAGTATTTT.

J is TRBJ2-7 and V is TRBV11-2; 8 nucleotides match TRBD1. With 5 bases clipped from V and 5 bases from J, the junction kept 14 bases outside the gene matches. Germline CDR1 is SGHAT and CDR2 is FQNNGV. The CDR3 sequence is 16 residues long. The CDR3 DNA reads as TGTGCCAGCAGCACTTACCGAGGACAGGGTCACAACGAGCAGTACTTC. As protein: CASSTYRGQGHNEQYF.

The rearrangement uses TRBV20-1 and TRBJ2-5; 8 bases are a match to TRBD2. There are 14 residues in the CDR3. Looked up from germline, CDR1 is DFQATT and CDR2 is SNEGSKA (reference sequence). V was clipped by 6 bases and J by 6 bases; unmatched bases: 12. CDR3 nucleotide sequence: TGCAGTGCAACGGGGGACCGGGGGGGGAAGACCCAGTACTTC. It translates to CSATGDRGGKTQYF.

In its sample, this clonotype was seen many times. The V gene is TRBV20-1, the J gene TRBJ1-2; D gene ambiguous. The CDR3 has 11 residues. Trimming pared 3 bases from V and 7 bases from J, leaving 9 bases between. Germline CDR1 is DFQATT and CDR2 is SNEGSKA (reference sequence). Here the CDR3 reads CSASLRSGYTF. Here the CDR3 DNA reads TGCAGTGCTAGTCTCCGGAGTGGCTACACCTTC.